The 2 T cell receptor beta chains listed next were all sequenced from one sample in a study of T-cell memory formation after mild COVID-19. One entry per CDR3 protein, called by TCRdb with MiXCR from the 5' RACE reads. The table records about 350,000 distinct CDR3 sequences, about 13% of them present only once. The sample consisted of PBMCs or a T cell subset sorted from them (not recorded which). The receptor set was obtained from a man between 18 and 29 years old who had mild COVID-19 (a few samples of this study predate the infection). Cell type and time point are not known.

This clonotype has just one count. The chain is built from TRBV20-1 and TRBJ2-3; 10 nucleotides line up with TRBD2. The junction had 9 bases not matched to a gene; V was cut back by 2 bases and J by 7 bases. Germline values: CDR1 DFQATT, CDR2 SNEGSKA (reference sequence). The CDR3 spans 15 residues. The CDR3 reads CSARRHSGGDYTQYF. The CDR3 nucleotides are TGCAGTGCTAGAAGGCACAGCGGGGGGGACTATACGCAGTATTTT.

The chain combines TRBV7-2 with TRBJ1-2; D gene unclear. The CDR3 spans 16 residues. V was clipped by 3 bases and J by 5 bases, with 19 bases between them. Germline-derived CDR1 and CDR2 are SGHTA and FQGNSA. The DNA of the CDR3 is TGTGCCAGCAGCTTTAAACCGCGGCCATCGGGTTATGGCTACACCTTC. Translating gives CASSFKPRPSGYGYTF.